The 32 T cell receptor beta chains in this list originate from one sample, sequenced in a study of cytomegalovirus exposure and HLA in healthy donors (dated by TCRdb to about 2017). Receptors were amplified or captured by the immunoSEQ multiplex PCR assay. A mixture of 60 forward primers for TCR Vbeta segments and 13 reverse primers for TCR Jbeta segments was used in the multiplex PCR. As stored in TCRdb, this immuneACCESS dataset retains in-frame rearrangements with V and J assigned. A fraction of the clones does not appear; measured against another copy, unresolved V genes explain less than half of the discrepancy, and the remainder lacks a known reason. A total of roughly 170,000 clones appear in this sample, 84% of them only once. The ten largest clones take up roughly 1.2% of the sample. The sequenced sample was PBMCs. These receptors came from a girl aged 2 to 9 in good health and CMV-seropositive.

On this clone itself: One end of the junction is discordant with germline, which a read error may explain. As DNA, the CDR3 is TGTGCCAGTAGTATGCCCAGGGGGCACTACGGCTACACCTTC. Translation gives CASSMPRGHYGYTF. The genes are TRBV19 and TRBJ1-2, with 8 positions matching TRBD1. Germline CDR1 reads LNHDA; CDR2 reads SQIVND (reference sequence). The CDR3 runs 14 residues.

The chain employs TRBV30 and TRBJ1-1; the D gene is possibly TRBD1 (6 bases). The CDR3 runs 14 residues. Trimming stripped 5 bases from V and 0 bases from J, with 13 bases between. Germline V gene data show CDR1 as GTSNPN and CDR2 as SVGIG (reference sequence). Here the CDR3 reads CAWGGLMLNTEAFF. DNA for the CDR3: TGTGCCTGGGGGGGCCTCATGCTGAACACTGAAGCTTTCTTT. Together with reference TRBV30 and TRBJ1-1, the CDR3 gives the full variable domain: SQTIHQWPATLVQPVGSPLSLECTVEGTSNPNLYWYRQAAGRGLQLLFYSVGIGQISSEVPQNLSASRPQDRQFILSSKKLLLSDSGFYLCAWGGLMLNTEAFFGQGTRLTVV.

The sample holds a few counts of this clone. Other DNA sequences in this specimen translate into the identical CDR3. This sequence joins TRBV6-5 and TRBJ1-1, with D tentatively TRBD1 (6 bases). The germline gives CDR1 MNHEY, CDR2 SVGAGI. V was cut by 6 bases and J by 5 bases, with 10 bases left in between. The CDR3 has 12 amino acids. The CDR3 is CASSRTGTEAFF. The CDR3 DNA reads TGTGCCAGCAGCCGAACAGGGACTGAAGCTTTCTTT.

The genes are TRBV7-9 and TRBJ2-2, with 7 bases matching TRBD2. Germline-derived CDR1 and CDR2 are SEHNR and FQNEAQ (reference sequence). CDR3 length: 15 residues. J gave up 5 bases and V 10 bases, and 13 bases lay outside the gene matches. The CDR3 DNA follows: TGTGCCACCCGTGCTAGCGGTGGCGGGACCGGGGAGCTGTTTTTT. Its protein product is CATRASGGGTGELFF. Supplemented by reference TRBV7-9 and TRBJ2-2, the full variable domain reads DTGVSQNPRHKITKRGQNVTFRCDPISEHNRLYWYRQTLGQGPEFLTYFQNEAQLEKSRLLSDRFSAERPKGSFSTLEIQRTEQGDSAMYLCATRASGGGTGELFFGEGSRLTVL.

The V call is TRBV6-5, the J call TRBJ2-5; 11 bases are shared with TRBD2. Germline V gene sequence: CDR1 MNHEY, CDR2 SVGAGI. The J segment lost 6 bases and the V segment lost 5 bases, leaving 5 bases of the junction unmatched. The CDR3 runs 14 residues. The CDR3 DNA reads TGTGCCAGCAGTCAAACTAGCGGGAGTCAGACCCAGTACTTC. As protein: CASSQTSGSQTQYF.

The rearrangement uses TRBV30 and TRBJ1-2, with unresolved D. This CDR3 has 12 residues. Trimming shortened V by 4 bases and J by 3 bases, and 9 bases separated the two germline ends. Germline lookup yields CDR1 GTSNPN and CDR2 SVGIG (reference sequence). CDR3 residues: CAWILGDYGYTF. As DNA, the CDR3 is TGTGCCTGGATTCTGGGAGACTATGGCTACACCTTC.

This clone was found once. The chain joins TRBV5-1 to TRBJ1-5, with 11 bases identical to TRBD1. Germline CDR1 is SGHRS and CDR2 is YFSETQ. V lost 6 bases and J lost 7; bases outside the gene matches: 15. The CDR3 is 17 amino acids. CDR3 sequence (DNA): TGCGCCAGCACCCACTATTTGGACAGGGGGCTGCGACAGCCCCAGCATTTT. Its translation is CASTHYLDRGLRQPQHF.

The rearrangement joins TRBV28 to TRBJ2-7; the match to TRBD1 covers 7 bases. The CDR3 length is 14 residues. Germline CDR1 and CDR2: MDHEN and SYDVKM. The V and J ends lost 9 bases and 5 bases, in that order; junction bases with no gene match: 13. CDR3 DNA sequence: TGTGCCAGTGAGCGCCCGTCAGGGGGTCACGAGCAGTACTTC. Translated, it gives CASERPSGGHEQYF. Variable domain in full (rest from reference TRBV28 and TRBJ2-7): DVKVTQSSRYLVKRTGEKVFLECVQDMDHENMFWYRQDPGLGLRLIYFSYDVKMKEKGDIPEGYSVSREKKERFSLILESASTNQTSMYLCASERPSGGHEQYFGPGTRLTVT.

CDR3 sequence: CASSFSGRGSYEQYF. In DNA form, the CDR3 reads TGTGCCAGCAGCTTCAGCGGGAGGGGCTCCTACGAGCAGTACTTC. V and J are TRBV11-2 and TRBJ2-7; the match to TRBD2 covers 10 bases. CDR3 size: 15 residues. Germline V gene sequence: CDR1 SGHAT, CDR2 FQNNGV. The J segment lost 0 bases and the V segment lost 3 bases, leaving 2 bases of the junction unmatched.

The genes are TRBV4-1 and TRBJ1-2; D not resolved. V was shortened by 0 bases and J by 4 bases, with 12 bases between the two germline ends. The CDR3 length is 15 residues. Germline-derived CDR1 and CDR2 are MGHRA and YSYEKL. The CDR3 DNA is TGCGCCAGCAGCCAAGAGAGAGACACCCTCTATGGCTACACCTTC. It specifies CASSQERDTLYGYTF.

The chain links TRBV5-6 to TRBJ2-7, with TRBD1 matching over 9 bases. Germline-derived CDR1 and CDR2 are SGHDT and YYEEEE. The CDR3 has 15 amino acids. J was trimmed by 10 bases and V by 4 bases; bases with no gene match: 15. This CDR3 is CASSPPQGAALSQYF. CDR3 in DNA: TGTGCCAGCAGCCCTCCACAGGGGGCCGCCCTTTCTCAGTACTTC.

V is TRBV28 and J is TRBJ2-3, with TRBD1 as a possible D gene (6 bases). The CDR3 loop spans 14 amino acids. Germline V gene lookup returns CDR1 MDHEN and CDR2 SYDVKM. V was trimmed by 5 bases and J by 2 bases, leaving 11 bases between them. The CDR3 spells CASSTRDNTDTQYF. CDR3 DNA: TGTGCCAGCAGTACCCGGGACAACACAGATACGCAGTATTTT.

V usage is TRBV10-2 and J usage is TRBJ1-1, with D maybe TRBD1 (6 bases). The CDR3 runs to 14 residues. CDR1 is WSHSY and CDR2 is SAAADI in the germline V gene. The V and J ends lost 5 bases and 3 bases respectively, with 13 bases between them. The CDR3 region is CASSLRGLDTEAFF. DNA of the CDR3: TGCGCCAGCAGTCTGAGGGGGTTGGACACTGAAGCTTTCTTT.

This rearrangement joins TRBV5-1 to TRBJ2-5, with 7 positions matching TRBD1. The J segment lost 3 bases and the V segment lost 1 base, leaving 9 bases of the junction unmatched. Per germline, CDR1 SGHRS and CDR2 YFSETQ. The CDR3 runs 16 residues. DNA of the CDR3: TGCGCCAGCAGCTTGAGTAGAGGGACAGAGAAAGAGACCCAGTACTTC. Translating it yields CASSLSRGTEKETQYF.

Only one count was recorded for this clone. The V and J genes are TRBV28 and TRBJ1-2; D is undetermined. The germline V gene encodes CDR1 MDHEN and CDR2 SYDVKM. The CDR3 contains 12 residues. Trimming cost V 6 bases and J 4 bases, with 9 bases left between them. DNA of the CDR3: TGTGCCAGCAGCCCCCATAGCTATGGCTACACCTTC. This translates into CASSPHSYGYTF.

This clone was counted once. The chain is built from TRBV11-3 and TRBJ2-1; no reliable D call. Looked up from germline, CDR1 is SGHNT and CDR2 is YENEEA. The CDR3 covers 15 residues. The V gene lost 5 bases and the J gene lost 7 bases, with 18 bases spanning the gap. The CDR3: CASSHKPASYNEQFF. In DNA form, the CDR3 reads TGTGCCAGCAGCCACAAACCCGCTAGTTATAATGAGCAGTTCTTC.

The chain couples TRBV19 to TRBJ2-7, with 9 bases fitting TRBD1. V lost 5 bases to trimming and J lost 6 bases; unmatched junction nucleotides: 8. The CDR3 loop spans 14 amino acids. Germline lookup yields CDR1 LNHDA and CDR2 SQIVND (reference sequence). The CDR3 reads CASSVGQGRSEQYF. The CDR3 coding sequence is TGTGCCAGTAGTGTGGGACAGGGAAGGAGCGAGCAGTACTTC.

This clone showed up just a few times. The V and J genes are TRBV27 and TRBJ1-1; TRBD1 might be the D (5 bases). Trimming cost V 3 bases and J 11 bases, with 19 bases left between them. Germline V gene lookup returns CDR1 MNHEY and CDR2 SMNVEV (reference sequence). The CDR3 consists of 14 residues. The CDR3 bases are TGTGCCAGCAGTTTTAGCAGGGACTCGTTCGATGCTTTCTTT. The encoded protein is CASSFSRDSFDAFF.

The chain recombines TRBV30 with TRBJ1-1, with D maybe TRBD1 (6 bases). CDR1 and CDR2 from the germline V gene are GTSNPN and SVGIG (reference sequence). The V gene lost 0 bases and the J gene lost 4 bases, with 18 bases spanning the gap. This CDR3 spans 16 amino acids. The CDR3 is CAWSVAGRGMSTEAFF. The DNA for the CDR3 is TGTGCCTGGAGTGTAGCAGGCAGGGGCATGAGCACTGAAGCTTTCTTT.

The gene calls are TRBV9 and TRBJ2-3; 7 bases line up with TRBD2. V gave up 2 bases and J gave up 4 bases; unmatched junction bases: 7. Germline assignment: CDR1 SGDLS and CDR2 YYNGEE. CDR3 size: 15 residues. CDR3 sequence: CASSVGGSPPDTQYF. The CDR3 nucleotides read TGTGCCAGCAGCGTTGGCGGGAGTCCCCCAGATACGCAGTATTTT.

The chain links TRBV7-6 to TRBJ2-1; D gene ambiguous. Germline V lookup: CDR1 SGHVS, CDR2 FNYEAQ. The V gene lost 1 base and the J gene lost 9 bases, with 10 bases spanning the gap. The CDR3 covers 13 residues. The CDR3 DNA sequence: TGTGCCAGCAGCTTAGAGGCTAGACGTGAGCAGTTCTTC. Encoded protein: CASSLEARREQFF. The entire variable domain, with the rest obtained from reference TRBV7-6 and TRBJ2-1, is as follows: GAGVSQSPRYKVTKRGQDVALRCDPISGHVSLYWYRQALGQGPEFLTYFNYEAQQDKSGLPNDRFSAERPEGSISTLTIQRTEQRDSAMYRCASSLEARREQFFGPGTRLTVL.

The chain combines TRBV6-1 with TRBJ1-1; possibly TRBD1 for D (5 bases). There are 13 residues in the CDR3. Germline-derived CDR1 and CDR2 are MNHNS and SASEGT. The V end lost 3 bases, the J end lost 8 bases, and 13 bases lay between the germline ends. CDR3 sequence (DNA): TGTGCCAGCAGTGAGGGGCGGGACGGCGAAGCTTTCTTT. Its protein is CASSEGRDGEAFF.

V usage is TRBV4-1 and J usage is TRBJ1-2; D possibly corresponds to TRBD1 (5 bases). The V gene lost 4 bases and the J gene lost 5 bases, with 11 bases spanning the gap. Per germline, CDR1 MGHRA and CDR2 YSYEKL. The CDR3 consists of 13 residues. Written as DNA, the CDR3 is TGCGCCAGCAGCCGAGAGGGGAGATATGGCTACACCTTC. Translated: CASSREGRYGYTF.

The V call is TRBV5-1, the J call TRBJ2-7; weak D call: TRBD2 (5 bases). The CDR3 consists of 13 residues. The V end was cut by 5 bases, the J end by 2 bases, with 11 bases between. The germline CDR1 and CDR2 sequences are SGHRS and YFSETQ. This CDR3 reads CASSFETTYEQYF. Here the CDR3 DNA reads TGCGCCAGCAGTTTCGAGACTACCTACGAGCAGTACTTC.

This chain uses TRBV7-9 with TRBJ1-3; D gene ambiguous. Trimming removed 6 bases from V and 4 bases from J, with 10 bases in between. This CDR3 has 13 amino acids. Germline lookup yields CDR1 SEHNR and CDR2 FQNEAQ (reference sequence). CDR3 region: CASRPPAGNTIYF. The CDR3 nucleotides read TGTGCCAGCAGACCCCCCGCGGGAAACACCATATATTTT.

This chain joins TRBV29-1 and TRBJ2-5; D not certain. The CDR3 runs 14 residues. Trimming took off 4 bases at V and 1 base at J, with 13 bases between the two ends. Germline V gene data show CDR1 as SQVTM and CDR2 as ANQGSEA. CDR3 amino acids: CSVGRGRVQETQYF. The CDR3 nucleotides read TGCAGCGTTGGGCGCGGTCGAGTCCAAGAGACCCAGTACTTC.

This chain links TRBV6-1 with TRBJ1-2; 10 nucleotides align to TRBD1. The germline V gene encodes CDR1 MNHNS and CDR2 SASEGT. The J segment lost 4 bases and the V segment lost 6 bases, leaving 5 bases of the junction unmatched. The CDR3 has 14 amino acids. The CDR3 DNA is TGTGCCAGCAGGCGAGACAGGGGGCCCTATGGCTACACCTTC. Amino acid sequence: CASRRDRGPYGYTF.

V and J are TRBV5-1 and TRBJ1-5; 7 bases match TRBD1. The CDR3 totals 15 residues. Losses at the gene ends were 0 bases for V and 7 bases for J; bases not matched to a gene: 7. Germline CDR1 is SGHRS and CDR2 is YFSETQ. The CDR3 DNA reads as TGCGCCAGCAGCTTGGGGGGACAGCTAGAACAGCCCCAGCATTTT. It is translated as CASSLGGQLEQPQHF. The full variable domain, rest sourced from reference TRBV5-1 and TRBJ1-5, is KAGVTQTPRYLIKTRGQQVTLSCSPISGHRSVSWYQQTPGQGLQFLFEYFSETQRNKGNFPGRFSGRQFSNSRSEMNVSTLELGDSALYLCASSLGGQLEQPQHFGDGTRLSIL.

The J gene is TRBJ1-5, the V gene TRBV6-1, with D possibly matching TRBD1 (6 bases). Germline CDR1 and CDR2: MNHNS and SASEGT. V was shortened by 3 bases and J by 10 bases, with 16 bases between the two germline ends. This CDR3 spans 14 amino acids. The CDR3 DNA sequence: TGTGCCAGCAGTGACCAACAGGGAGGGAGTCCCCAGCATTTT. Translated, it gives CASSDQQGGSPQHF.

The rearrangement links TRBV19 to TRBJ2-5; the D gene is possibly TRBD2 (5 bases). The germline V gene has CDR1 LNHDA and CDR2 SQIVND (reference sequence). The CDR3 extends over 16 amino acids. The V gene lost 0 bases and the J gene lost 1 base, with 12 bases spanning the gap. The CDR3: CASSIDFQDFQETQYF. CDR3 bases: TGTGCCAGTAGTATAGATTTCCAGGACTTCCAAGAGACCCAGTACTTC.

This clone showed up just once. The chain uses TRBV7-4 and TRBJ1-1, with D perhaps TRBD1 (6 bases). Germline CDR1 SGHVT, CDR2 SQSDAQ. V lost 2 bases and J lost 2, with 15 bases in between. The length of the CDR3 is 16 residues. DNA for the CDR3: TGTGCCAGCAGCTTACTCTCGCCAGGGGCAAACACTGAAGCTTTCTTT. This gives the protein CASSLLSPGANTEAFF.

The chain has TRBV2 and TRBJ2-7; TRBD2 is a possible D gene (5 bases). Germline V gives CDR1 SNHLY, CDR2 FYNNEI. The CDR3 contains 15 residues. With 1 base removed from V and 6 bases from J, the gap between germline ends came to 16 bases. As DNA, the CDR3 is TGTGCCAGCAGTGAAGACTCGACTATCCACAGCGAGCAGTACTTC. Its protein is CASSEDSTIHSEQYF.